The subject of this entry is one T cell receptor (beta chain). Antigen: not known. Using immunoSEQ multiplex PCR, the repertoire was profiled, and TCRdb retains in-frame clones only, with some absent. This sample has tens of thousands of clones, with 70% to 90% found just once. The record originates from a study of graft-versus-host responses after intestinal transplantation. The study's findings and limits: GvH clones were found in recipient marrow; some appeared first in ileum or blood.

This CDR3 is 15 amino acids long. Per germline, CDR1 SGDLS and CDR2 YYNGEE. Trimming left V 1 base short and J 4 bases short, with 9 bases between. The starting material was PBMCs, obtained around 430 days after intestinal transplantation. This TCR was recovered from a human patient who received an intestinal transplant, so some T cells may come from the graft donor. The chain is built from TRBV9 and TRBJ1-6; D call uncertain. The CDR3 spells CASSVSPSYNSPLHF. CDR3 nucleotides: TGTGCCAGCAGCGTAAGCCCGAGTTATAATTCACCCCTCCACTTT.